The clone carrying this T cell receptor beta chain was counted only a few times. This sequence may be a read error, since a much larger clone differs from it by one base. The sample comes from a study of Graves' ophthalmopathy and Graves' hyperthyroidism. Investigators amplified TCR beta CDR3 regions from RNA transcripts. HTBI-primed first-round RT-PCR preceded second-round multiplex PCR. TCRdb re-called the multiplex PCR reads through MiXCR, storing one row per CDR3 protein. This table has fewer than 600,000 distinct CDR3 sequences, approximately 15% appearing once. CDR3 size: 17 residues. V was trimmed by 2 bases and J by 1 base, leaving 17 bases between them. Germline CDR1 is MNHEY and CDR2 is SMNVEV (reference sequence). Disease in donors with ophthalmopathy had moderate-to-severe activity, CAS ≥3, NOSPECS ≥4 and under 3 months' duration. Establishment of the diagnosis relied upon clinical symptoms, serum thyroxine, TRAb, thyroid ultrasound and orbital computed tomography. PBMCs originated in about 10 ml of fresh peripheral blood.

Sample: blood. The chain carries TRBV27 and TRBJ2-5; D uncertain. The TCR sequence derives from a woman aged 25 to 39 with Graves' ophthalmopathy. The CDR3 DNA is TGTGCCAGCAGTTTACCGGCAGGCACAGATATCCAAGAGACCCAGTACTTC. Its protein is CASSLPAGTDIQETQYF.